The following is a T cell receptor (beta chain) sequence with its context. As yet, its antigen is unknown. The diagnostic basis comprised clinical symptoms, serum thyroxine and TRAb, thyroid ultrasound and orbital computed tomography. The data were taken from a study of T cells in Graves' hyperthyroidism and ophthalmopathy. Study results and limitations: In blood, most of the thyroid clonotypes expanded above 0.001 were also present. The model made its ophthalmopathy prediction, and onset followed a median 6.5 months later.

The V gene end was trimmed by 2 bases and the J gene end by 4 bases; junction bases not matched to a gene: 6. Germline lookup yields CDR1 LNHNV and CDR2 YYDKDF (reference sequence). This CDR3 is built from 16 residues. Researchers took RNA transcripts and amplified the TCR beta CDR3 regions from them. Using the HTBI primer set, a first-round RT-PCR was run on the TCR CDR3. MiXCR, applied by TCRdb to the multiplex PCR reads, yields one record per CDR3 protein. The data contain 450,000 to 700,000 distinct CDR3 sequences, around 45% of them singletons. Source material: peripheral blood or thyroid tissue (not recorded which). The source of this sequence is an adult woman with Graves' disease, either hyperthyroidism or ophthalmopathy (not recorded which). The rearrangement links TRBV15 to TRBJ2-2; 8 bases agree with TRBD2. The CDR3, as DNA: TGTGCCACCAGCAGAATTCCGGGACTAGGCACCGGGGAGCTGTTTTTT. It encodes CATSRIPGLGTGELFF. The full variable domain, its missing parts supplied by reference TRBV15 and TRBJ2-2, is DAMVIQNPRYQVTQFGKPVTLSCSQTLNHNVMYWYQQKSSQAPKLLFHYYDKDFNNEADTPDNFQSRRPNTSFCFLDIRSPGLGDTAMYLCATSRIPGLGTGELFFGEGSRLTVL.